The 16 T cell receptor beta chains below all came from one sample that was sequenced in a study of OX40 agonist ivuxolimab in advanced cancers. Some clones are missing from TCRdb's copy, which holds only in-frame ones; the method was immunoSEQ multiplex PCR. Of about 34,000 clones listed, around 90% were seen once; the top ten hold under 5.5%. The sample in question was CD4+ or CD8+ T cells sorted from blood, obtained in a trial of the OX40 agonist ivuxolimab. These TCRs come from an adult with an advanced solid tumor such as melanoma, head and neck, liver or kidney cancer.

Here the CDR3 reads CAISDGVGDEAFF. In DNA, the CDR3 is TGTGCCATCAGCGACGGGGTGGGGGATGAAGCTTTCTTT. The chain links TRBV10-3 to TRBJ1-1, with D possibly matching TRBD1 (5 bases). The CDR3 has 13 residues. The V end lost 6 bases, the J end lost 7 bases, and 15 bases lay between the germline ends. CDR1 is ENHRY and CDR2 is SYGVKD in the germline V gene.

The chain has TRBV20-1 and TRBJ2-7; D not resolved. There are 10 residues in the CDR3. Per germline, CDR1 DFQATT and CDR2 SNEGSKA (reference sequence). With 2 bases removed from V and 12 bases from J, the gap between germline ends came to 11 bases. CDR3 amino acids: CSARKQSLYF. The CDR3 DNA follows: TGCAGTGCTAGAAAACAGAGTCTGTACTTC.

This clone was picked up one time. This chain uses TRBV6-1 with TRBJ2-5; 7 bases agree with TRBD2. CDR3 size: 13 residues. Germline-derived CDR1 and CDR2 are MNHNS and SASEGT. The V and J ends lost 5 bases and 3 bases, in that order; junction bases with no gene match: 3. CDR3 residues: CASSSLAEETQYF. CDR3 nucleotides: TGTGCCAGCAGTTCTCTAGCGGAAGAGACCCAGTACTTC.

The rearrangement uses TRBV5-6 and TRBJ1-1; 11 nucleotides line up with TRBD1. The CDR3 is made up of 16 amino acids. The germline CDR1 and CDR2 sequences are SGHDT and YYEEEE. The ends lost 3 bases at V and 4 bases at J; junction bases unmatched: 8. The CDR3, as DNA: TGTGCCAGCAGCTATGGACAGGGGGCTGTGGGCACTGAAGCTTTCTTT. It specifies CASSYGQGAVGTEAFF.

The chain recombines TRBV18 with TRBJ2-7; 7 nucleotides match TRBD2. CDR3 length: 15 residues. Germline loops: CDR1 KGHSH, CDR2 LQKENI. The V and J ends lost 7 bases and 3 bases, in that order; junction bases with no gene match: 12. CDR3 nucleotides: TGTGCCAGCTGCCAAGAAGCGGGGAGCGGCTACGAGCAGTACTTC. It specifies CASCQEAGSGYEQYF. The entire variable domain, with the rest obtained from reference TRBV18 and TRBJ2-7, is as follows: NAGVMQNPRHLVRRRGQEARLRCSPMKGHSHVYWYRQLPEEGLKFMVYLQKENIIDESGMPKERFSAEFPKEGPSILRIQQVVRGDSAAYFCASCQEAGSGYEQYFGPGTRLTVT.

The chain is built from TRBV18 and TRBJ2-1, with 8 bases fitting TRBD2. Germline CDR1 is KGHSH and CDR2 is LQKENI. Losses at the gene ends were 3 bases for V and 0 bases for J; bases not matched to a gene: 13. The CDR3 contains 19 residues. CDR3 region: CASSPLSASGQYSYNEQFF. The CDR3 DNA follows: TGTGCCAGCTCACCTCTAAGTGCTAGCGGGCAATACTCCTACAATGAGCAGTTCTTC. The entire variable domain, with the rest obtained from reference TRBV18 and TRBJ2-1, is as follows: NAGVMQNPRHLVRRRGQEARLRCSPMKGHSHVYWYRQLPEEGLKFMVYLQKENIIDESGMPKERFSAEFPKEGPSILRIQQVVRGDSAAYFCASSPLSASGQYSYNEQFFGPGTRLTVL.

There are a few counts of this clone. The chain combines TRBV7-9 with TRBJ1-6; D possibly corresponds to TRBD1 (6 bases). CDR1 is SEHNR, CDR2 FQNEAQ, per germline (reference sequence). CDR3 length equals 15 residues. With 5 bases removed from V and 7 bases from J, the gap between germline ends came to 15 bases. CDR3 protein: CASSRVGGGNSPLHF. The CDR3 region has the DNA TGTGCCAGCAGCCGAGTCGGGGGCGGAAATTCACCCCTCCACTTT. Combining the CDR3 with reference TRBV7-9 and TRBJ1-6 gives the whole variable domain DTGVSQNPRHKITKRGQNVTFRCDPISEHNRLYWYRQTLGQGPEFLTYFQNEAQLEKSRLLSDRFSAERPKGSFSTLEIQRTEQGDSAMYLCASSRVGGGNSPLHFGNGTRLTVT.

The V call is TRBV7-2, the J call TRBJ1-1, with D hard to call. V lost 5 bases and J 0 bases, leaving 10 bases between the germline ends. The V gene's germline CDR1 is SGHTA and CDR2 FQGNSA. CDR3 length equals 14 residues. CDR3 DNA sequence: TGTGCCAGCAGCGGAGGCCCAATGAACACTGAAGCTTTCTTT. This gives the protein CASSGGPMNTEAFF.

The V gene is TRBV7-9, the J gene TRBJ1-3; D not certain. The CDR3 extends over 15 amino acids. From germline, CDR1 is SEHNR and CDR2 FQNEAQ (reference sequence). Trimming left V 5 bases short and J 0 bases short, with 11 bases between. The DNA for the CDR3 is TGTGCCAGCAGCGCCAGCTCGTTCTCTGGAAACACCATATATTTT. Translation: CASSASSFSGNTIYF.

The gene calls are TRBV19 and TRBJ2-2; 8 bases fit TRBD2. In germline, CDR1 is LNHDA, CDR2 SQIVND (reference sequence). J lost 1 base, V lost 5 bases, and 0 bases had no gene match. The CDR3 covers 14 residues. The CDR3 region has the DNA TGTGCCAGTAGTCGGGAGGGGAACACCGGGGAGCTGTTTTTT. Translated, it gives CASSREGNTGELFF.

The chain employs TRBV2 and TRBJ2-3; perhaps TRBD2 as D (5 bases). This CDR3 has 16 amino acids. V gave up 10 bases and J gave up 8 bases, with 28 bases separating them. Germline CDR1 is SNHLY and CDR2 is FYNNEI. The CDR3 region has the DNA TGTGCCACCGCCCGGGGAGTAGACCTGTCGGTGGGTACGCAGTATTTT. This translates into CATARGVDLSVGTQYF. Filled out from reference TRBV2 and TRBJ2-3, the complete variable domain reads EPEVTQTPSHQVTQMGQEVILRCVPISNHLYFYWYRQILGQKVEFLVSFYNNEISEKSEIFDDQFSVERPDGSNFTLKIRSTKLEDSAMYFCATARGVDLSVGTQYFGPGTRLTVL.

This chain links TRBV5-1 with TRBJ2-5, with D perhaps given as TRBD1 or TRBD2 (5 bases each). Germline V gene lookup returns CDR1 SGHRS and CDR2 YFSETQ. The CDR3 is 16 residues long. The V gene lost 2 bases and the J gene lost 5 bases, with 19 bases spanning the gap. In nucleotides, the CDR3 is TGCGCCAGCAGCTTTGGAGGACGGGAATGGGGGGAGACCCAGTACTTC. Its translation is CASSFGGREWGETQYF.

V gene TRBV19 combines with J gene TRBJ2-2; 8 nucleotides match TRBD1. CDR3 length: 14 residues. The germline gives CDR1 LNHDA, CDR2 SQIVND (reference sequence). V shed 8 bases, J shed 3 bases, and the junction held 5 bases outside the gene matches. CDR3 residues: CASRSTGDTGELFF. The CDR3 DNA reads TGTGCCAGTCGCTCGACAGGGGACACCGGGGAGCTGTTTTTT.

The chain links TRBV29-1 to TRBJ1-2; TRBD1 matches 7 bases. Germline V gene sequence: CDR1 SQVTM, CDR2 ANQGSEA. The length of the CDR3 is 13 residues. V dropped 7 bases and J dropped 7; count of bases not matched to a gene: 12. The CDR3 loop is CSAVVTGVGGYTF. CDR3 DNA: TGCAGCGCCGTAGTAACAGGGGTCGGTGGCTACACCTTC.

The CDR3 loop is CSVAQGNGELFF. The CDR3 DNA follows: TGCAGCGTTGCTCAGGGTAACGGGGAGCTGTTTTTT. The V and J genes are TRBV29-1 and TRBJ2-2; a weak D match, TRBD1 (5 bases). CDR1 SQVTM and CDR2 ANQGSEA come from the germline V gene. The CDR3 runs to 12 residues. The V end was cut by 4 bases, the J end by 7 bases, with 10 bases between.

This clone was seen only once. This chain links TRBV5-5 with TRBJ2-3; 8 nucleotides align to TRBD2. V dropped 4 bases and J dropped 6; count of bases not matched to a gene: 10. The germline gives CDR1 SGHKS, CDR2 YYEKEE (reference sequence). The CDR3 runs to 15 residues. CDR3 coding DNA: TGTGCCAGCAGCCCCTTAGCGGGGTCAGGGGATACGCAGTATTTT. Its translation: CASSPLAGSGDTQYF.